This T cell receptor (beta chain) is drawn from a study of Ad26.COV2.S vaccination and SARS-CoV-2 variants. Findings and caveats of the study: Responses of T cells in total may have been underestimated by the TCR breadth and depth analyses. Following vaccination, spike-specific CD8+ and CD4+ T cell responses reportedly exhibited substantial breadth.

Treatment meaning: around 19 received Ad26.COV2.S at low or high dose, single or two shots; about 5 received placebo; per-sample allocation not given. The samples were gathered on day 63 after the first injection of vaccine or placebo. Expression of Wuhan-strain SARS-CoV-2 spike came from the Ad26 vector that formed the vaccine. About this clone itself: Its target is unknown.

V dropped 7 bases and J dropped 4 bases, with 13 bases sitting between them. The CDR3 runs 13 residues. Germline V gene sequence: CDR1 MNHEY, CDR2 SVGAGI. Sequencing used immunoSEQ multiplex PCR; TCRdb keeps in-frame clones, though not all of them. The sample yields hundreds of thousands of clones, 89% seen once. Sequenced here: peripheral blood, sampled in a trial of Ad26.COV2.S vaccine versus placebo. The rearrangement joins TRBV6-5 to TRBJ1-1, with D hard to call. This receptor was obtained from a person between 18 and 65 years old who received the Ad26.COV2.S COVID-19 vaccine or a placebo. The CDR3 loop is CASTGRVSTEAFF. CDR3 DNA sequence: TGTGCCAGCACCGGGAGGGTGAGCACTGAAGCTTTCTTT.